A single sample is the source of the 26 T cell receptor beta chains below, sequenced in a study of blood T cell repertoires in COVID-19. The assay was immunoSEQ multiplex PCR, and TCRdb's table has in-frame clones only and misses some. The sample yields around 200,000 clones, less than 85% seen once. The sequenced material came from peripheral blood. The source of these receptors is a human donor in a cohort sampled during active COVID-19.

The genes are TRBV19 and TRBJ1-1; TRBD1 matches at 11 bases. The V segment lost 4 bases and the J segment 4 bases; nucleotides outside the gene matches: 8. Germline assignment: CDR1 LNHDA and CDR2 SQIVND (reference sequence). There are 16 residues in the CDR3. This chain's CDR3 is CASSRQVGTGGTEAFF. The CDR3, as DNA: TGTGCCAGTAGTAGGCAGGTGGGGACAGGGGGCACTGAAGCTTTCTTT. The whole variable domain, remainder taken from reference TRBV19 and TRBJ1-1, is DGGITQSPKYLFRKEGQNVTLSCEQNLNHDAMYWYRQDPGQGLRLIYYSQIVNDFQKGDIAEGYSVSREKKESFPLTVTSAQKNPTAFYLCASSRQVGTGGTEAFFGQGTRLTVV.

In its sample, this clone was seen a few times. This chain's CDR3 is CASSDPFDGADYGYTF. As DNA, the CDR3 is TGTGCCAGCAGCGACCCATTCGATGGGGCAGACTATGGCTACACCTTC. J is TRBJ1-2 and V is TRBV9, with a weak D call TRBD1 (5 bases). V was trimmed by 3 bases and J by 3 bases, leaving 18 bases between them. Germline assignment: CDR1 SGDLS and CDR2 YYNGEE. The CDR3 covers 16 residues.

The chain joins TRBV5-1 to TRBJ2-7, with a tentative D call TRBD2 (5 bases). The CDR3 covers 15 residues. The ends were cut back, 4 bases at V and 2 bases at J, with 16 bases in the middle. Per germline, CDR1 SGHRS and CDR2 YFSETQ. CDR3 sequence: CASSPSGKPPYEQYF. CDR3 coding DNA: TGCGCCAGCAGCCCGTCCGGGAAACCCCCCTACGAGCAGTACTTC.

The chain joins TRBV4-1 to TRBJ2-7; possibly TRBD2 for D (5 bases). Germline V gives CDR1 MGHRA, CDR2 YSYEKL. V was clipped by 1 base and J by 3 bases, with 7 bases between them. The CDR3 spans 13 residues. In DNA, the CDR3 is TGCGCCAGCAGCCAAGCACTAGGCTACGAGCAGTACTTC. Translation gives CASSQALGYEQYF.

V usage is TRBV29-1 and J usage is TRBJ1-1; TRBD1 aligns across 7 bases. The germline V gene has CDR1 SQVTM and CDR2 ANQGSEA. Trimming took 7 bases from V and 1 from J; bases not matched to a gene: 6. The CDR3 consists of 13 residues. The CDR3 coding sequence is TGCAGCGCAACCGACAGGGCGAACACTGAAGCTTTCTTT. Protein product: CSATDRANTEAFF.

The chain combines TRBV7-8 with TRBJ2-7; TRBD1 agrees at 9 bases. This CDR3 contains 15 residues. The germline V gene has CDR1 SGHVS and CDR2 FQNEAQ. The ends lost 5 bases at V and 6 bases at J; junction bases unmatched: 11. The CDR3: CASSDRDRVSVEQYF. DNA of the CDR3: TGTGCCAGCAGCGACCGGGACAGGGTAAGCGTCGAGCAGTACTTC.

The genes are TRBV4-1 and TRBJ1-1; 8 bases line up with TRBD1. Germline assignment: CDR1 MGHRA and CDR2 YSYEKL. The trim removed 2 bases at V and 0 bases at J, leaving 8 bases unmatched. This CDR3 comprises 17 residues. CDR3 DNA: TGCGCCAGCAGCCAATCCCCAGGGGGCTGGGTGAACACTGAAGCTTTCTTT. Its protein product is CASSQSPGGWVNTEAFF.

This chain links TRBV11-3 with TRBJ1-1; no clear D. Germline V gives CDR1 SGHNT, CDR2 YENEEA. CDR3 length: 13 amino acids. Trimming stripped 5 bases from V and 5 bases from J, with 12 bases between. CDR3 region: CASSAQTGTEAFF. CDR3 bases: TGTGCCAGCAGCGCTCAGACGGGGACTGAAGCTTTCTTT. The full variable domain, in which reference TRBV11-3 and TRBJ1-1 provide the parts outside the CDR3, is EAGVVQSPRYKIIEKKQPVAFWCNPISGHNTLYWYLQNLGQGPELLIRYENEEAVDDSQLPKDRFSAERLKGVDSTLKIQPAELGDSAVYLCASSAQTGTEAFFGQGTRLTVV.

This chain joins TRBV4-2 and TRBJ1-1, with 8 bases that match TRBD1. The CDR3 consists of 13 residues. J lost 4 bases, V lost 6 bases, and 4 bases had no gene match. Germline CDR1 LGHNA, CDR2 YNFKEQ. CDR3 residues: CASRRQGSTEAFF. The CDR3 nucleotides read TGTGCCAGCAGACGACAGGGGAGCACTGAAGCTTTCTTT.

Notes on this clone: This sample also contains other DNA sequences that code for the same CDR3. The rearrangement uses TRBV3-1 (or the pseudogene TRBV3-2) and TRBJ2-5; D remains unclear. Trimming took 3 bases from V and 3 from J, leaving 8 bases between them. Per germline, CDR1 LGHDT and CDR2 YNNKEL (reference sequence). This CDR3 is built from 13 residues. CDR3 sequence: CASSQYSEETQYF. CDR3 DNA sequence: TGTGCCAGCAGCCAGTATAGTGAAGAGACCCAGTACTTC.

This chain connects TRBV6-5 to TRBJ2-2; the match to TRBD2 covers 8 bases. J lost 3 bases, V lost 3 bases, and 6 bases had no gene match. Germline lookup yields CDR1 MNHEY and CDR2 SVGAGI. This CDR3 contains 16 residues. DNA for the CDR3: TGTGCCAGCAGTTATTCTTTCGGGAGGGACACCGGGGAGCTGTTTTTT. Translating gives CASSYSFGRDTGELFF.

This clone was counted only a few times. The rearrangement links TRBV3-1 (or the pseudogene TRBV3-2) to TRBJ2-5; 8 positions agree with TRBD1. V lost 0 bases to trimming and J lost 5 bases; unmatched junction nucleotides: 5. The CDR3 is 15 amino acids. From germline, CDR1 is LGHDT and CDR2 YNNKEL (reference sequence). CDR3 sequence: CASSQETGDGETQYF. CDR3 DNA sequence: TGTGCCAGCAGCCAAGAGACAGGGGATGGGGAGACCCAGTACTTC.

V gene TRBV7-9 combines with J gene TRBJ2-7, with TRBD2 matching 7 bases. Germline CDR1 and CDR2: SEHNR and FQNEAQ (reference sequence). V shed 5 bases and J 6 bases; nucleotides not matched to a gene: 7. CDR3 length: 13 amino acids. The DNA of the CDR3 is TGTGCCAGCAGCCCGCGGGAGTCTGGCGAGCAGTACTTC. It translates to CASSPRESGEQYF.

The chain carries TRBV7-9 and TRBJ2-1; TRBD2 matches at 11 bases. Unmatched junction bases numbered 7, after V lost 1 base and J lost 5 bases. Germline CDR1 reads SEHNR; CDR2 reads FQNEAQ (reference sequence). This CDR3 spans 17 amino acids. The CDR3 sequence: CASSLDETSGVNNEQFF. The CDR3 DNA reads TGTGCCAGCAGCTTAGATGAGACTAGCGGGGTAAACAATGAGCAGTTCTTC.

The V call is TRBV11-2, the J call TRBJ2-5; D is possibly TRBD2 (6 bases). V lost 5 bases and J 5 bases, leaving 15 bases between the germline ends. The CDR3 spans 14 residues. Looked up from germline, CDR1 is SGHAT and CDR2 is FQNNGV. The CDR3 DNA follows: TGTGCCAGCAGCCCCCGACTAGTTAGGGAGACCCAGTACTTC. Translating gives CASSPRLVRETQYF.

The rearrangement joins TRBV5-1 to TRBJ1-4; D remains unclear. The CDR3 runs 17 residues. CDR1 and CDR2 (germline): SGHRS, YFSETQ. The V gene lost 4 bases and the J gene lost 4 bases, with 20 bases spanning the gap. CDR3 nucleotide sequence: TGCGCCAGCAGCCCGAGCGGCGGAACCGGGGTTAATGAAAAACTGTTTTTT. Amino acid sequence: CASSPSGGTGVNEKLFF.

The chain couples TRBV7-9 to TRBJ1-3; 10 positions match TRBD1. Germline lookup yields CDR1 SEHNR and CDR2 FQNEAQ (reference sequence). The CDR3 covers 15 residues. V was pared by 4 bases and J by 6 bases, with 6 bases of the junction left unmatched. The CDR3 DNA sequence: TGTGCCAGCAGCTCGTCGGACAGGGGGGAAAACACCATATATTTT. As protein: CASSSSDRGENTIYF.

CDR3: CASSSGTSGGAWTDTQYF. DNA of the CDR3: TGTGCCAGTAGTTCCGGGACTAGCGGGGGGGCCTGGACAGATACGCAGTATTTT. The J gene is TRBJ2-3, the V gene TRBV19; 16 bases match TRBD2. The V and J ends lost 5 bases and 3 bases, in that order; junction bases with no gene match: 8. The germline V gene has CDR1 LNHDA and CDR2 SQIVND (reference sequence). The CDR3 has 18 amino acids. The whole variable domain, remainder taken from reference TRBV19 and TRBJ2-3, is DGGITQSPKYLFRKEGQNVTLSCEQNLNHDAMYWYRQDPGQGLRLIYYSQIVNDFQKGDIAEGYSVSREKKESFPLTVTSAQKNPTAFYLCASSSGTSGGAWTDTQYFGPGTRLTVL.

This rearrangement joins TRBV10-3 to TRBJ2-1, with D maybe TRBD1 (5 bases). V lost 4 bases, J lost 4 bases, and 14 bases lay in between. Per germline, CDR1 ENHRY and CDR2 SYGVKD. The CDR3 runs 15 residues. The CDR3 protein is CAISVSQGLYNEQFF. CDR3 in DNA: TGTGCCATCAGTGTAAGTCAGGGTCTATACAATGAGCAGTTCTTC.

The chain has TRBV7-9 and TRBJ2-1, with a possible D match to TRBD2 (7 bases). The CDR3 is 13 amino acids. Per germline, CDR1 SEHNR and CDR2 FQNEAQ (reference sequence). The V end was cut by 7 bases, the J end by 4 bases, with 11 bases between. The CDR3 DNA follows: TGTGCCAGCACGGGGGGCCCATACAATGAGCAGTTCTTC. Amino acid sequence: CASTGGPYNEQFF. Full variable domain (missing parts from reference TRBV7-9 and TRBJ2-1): DTGVSQNPRHKITKRGQNVTFRCDPISEHNRLYWYRQTLGQGPEFLTYFQNEAQLEKSRLLSDRFSAERPKGSFSTLEIQRTEQGDSAMYLCASTGGPYNEQFFGPGTRLTVL.

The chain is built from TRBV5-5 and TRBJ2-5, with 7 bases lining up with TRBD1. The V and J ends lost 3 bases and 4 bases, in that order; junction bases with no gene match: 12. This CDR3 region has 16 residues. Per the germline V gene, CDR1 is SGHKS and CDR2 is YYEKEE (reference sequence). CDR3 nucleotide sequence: TGTGCCAGCAGCTCAGGGACAGACCTAGGGGGAGAGACCCAGTACTTC. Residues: CASSSGTDLGGETQYF.

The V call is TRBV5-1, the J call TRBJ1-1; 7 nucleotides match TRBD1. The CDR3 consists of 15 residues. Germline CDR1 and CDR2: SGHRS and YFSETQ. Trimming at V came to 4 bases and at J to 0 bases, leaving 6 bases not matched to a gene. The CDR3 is CASSQGDGLNTEAFF. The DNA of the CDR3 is TGCGCCAGCAGCCAGGGGGACGGCCTGAACACTGAAGCTTTCTTT. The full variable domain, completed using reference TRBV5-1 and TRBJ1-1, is KAGVTQTPRYLIKTRGQQVTLSCSPISGHRSVSWYQQTPGQGLQFLFEYFSETQRNKGNFPGRFSGRQFSNSRSEMNVSTLELGDSALYLCASSQGDGLNTEAFFGQGTRLTVV.

The CDR3 DNA sequence: TGTGCCTGGAGTCTCGGGGGGCATTCCTACAATGAGCAGTTCTTC. Translated, it gives CAWSLGGHSYNEQFF. The genes are TRBV30 and TRBJ2-1, with D perhaps TRBD2 (7 bases). V lost 2 bases and J 1 base, leaving 12 bases between the germline ends. CDR1 and CDR2 from the germline V gene are GTSNPN and SVGIG (reference sequence). This CDR3 has 15 residues.

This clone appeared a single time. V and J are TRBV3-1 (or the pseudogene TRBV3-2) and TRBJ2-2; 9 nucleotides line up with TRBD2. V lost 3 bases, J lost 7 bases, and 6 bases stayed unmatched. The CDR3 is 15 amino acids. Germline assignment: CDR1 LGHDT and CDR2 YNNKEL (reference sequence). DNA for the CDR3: TGTGCCAGCAGCCACGAGCGGGGGGTTGACGGGGAGCTGTTTTTT. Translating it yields CASSHERGVDGELFF.

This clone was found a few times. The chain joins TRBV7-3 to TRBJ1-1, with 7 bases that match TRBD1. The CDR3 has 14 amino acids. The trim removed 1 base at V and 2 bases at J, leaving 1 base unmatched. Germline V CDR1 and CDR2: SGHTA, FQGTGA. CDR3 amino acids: CASSLNRGNTEAFF. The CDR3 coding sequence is TGTGCCAGCAGCTTAAACAGGGGAAACACTGAAGCTTTCTTT.

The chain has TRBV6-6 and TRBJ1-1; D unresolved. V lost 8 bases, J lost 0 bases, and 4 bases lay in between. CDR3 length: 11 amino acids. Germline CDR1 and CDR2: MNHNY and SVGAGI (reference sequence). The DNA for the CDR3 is TGTGCCAGCGTAATGAACACTGAAGCTTTCTTT. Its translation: CASVMNTEAFF.